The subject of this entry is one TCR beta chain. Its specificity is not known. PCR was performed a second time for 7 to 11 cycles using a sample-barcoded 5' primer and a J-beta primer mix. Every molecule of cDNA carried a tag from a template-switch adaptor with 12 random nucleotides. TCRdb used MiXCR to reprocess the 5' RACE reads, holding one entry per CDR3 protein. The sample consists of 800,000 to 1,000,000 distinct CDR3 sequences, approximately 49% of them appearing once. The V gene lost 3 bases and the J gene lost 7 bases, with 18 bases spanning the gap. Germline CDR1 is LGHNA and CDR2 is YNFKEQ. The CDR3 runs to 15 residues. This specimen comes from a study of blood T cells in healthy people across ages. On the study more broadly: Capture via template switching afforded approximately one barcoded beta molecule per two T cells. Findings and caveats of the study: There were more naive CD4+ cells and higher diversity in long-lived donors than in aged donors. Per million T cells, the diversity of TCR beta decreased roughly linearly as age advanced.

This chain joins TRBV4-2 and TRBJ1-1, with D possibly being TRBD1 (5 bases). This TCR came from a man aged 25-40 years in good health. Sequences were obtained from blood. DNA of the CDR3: TGTGCCAGCAGCCATCCTGAGGCAGGGTTGAGTGAAGCTTTCTTT. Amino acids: CASSHPEAGLSEAFF.